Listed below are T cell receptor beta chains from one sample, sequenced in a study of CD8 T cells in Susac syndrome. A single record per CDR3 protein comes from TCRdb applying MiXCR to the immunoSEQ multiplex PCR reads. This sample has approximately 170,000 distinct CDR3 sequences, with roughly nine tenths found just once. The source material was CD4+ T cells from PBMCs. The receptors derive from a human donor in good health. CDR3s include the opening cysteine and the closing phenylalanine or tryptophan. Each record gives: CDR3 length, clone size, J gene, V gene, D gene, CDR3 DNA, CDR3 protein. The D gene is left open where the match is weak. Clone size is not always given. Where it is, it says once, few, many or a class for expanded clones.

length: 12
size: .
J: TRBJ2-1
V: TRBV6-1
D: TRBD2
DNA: TGTGCCAGCAGTGGGCTAGCGGGGGCCTTGTTCTTC
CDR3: CASSGLAGALFF

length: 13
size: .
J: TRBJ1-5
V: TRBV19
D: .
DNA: TGTGCCACCCGGGACCTTAGCAATCAGCCCCAGCATTTT
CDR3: CATRDLSNQPQHF

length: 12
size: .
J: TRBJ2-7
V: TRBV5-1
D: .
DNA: TGCGCCAGCAGCCCAACAGTCTACGAGCAGTACTTC
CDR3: CASSPTVYEQYF

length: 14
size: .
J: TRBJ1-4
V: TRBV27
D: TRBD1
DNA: TGTGCCAGCAGCCCGACAGGGTGGTATGAAAAACTGTTTTTT
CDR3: CASSPTGWYEKLFF

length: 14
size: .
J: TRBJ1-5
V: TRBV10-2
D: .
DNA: TGCGCCAGCAGTGGCCAGATCAGCAATCAGCCCCAGCATTTT
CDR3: CASSGQISNQPQHF

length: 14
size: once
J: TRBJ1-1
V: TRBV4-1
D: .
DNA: TGCGCCAGCAGCCAAACGAGTTTGAACACTGAAGCTTTCTTT
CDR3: CASSQTSLNTEAFF

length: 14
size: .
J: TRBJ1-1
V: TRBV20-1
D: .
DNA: TGCAGTGCTAGAGATGGGAGGGGAGGAACTGAAGCTTTCTTT
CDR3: CSARDGRGGTEAFF

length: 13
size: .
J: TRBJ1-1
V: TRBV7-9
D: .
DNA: TGTGCCACCCACAGAGACTTGAACACTGAAGCTTTCTTT
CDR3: CATHRDLNTEAFF

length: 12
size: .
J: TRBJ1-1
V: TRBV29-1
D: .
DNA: TGCAGCGTTGATTCAGGGGACACTGAAGCTTTCTTT
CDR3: CSVDSGDTEAFF

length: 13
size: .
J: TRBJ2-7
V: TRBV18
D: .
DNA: TGTGCCAGCTCACCGGGACACCTCTACGAGCAGTACTTC
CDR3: CASSPGHLYEQYF

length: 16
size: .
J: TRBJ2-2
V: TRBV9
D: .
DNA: TGTGCCAGCAGCGTAGTCGGGCGGCAGAACACCGGGGAGCTGTTTTTT
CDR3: CASSVVGRQNTGELFF

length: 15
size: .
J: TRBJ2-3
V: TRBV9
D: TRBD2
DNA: TGTGCCAGCAGCGTGAGCGGGACTAGCACAGATACGCAGTATTTT
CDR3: CASSVSGTSTDTQYF

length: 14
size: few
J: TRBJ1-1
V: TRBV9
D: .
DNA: TGTGCCAGCAGCGTGGGCATGTCGAACACTGAAGCTTTCTTT
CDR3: CASSVGMSNTEAFF

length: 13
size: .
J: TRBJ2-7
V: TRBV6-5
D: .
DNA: TGTGCCAGCAGGGTTACACAGGGCTACGAGCAGTACTTC
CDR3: CASRVTQGYEQYF

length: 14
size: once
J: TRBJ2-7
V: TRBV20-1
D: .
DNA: TGCAGTGCTAGAGCGAGGTGGGACTCCCGCGAGCAGTACTTC
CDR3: CSARARWDSREQYF

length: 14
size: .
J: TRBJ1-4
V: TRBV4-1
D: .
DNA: TGCGCCAGCAGCCTGGGGAGGAGTGAGGAAAAACTGTTTTTT
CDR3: CASSLGRSEEKLFF

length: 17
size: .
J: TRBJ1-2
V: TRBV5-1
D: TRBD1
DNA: TGCGCCAGCAGCTTGGTAGCGGGACAGGGGGCCGACGGTGGCTACACCTTC
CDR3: CASSLVAGQGADGGYTF

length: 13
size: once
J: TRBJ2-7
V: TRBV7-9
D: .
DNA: TGTGCCAGCAGCTTCGCAGGGTTAGCCGAGCAGTACTTC
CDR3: CASSFAGLAEQYF

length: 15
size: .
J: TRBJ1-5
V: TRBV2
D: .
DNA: TGTGCCAGCAGTAGGCCAGGGAATAGCAATCAGCCCCAGCATTTT
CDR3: CASSRPGNSNQPQHF

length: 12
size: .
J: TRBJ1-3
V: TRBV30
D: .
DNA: TGTGCCCACGGGGGGTCTGGAAACACCATATATTTT
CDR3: CAHGGSGNTIYF

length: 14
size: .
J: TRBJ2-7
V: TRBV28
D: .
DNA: TGTGCCAGCAGCGGTTTTTTGAGGGCCTACGAGCAGTACTTC
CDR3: CASSGFLRAYEQYF

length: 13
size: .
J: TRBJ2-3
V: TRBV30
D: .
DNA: TGTGCCTGGACCATAAAGGGCACAGATACGCAGTATTTT
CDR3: CAWTIKGTDTQYF

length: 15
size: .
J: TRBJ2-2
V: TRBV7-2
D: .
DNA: TGTGCCAGCAGCTTAGCTGGGCAGGGCAGCGGGGAGCTGTTTTTT
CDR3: CASSLAGQGSGELFF

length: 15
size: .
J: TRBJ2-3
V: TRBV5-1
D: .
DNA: TGCGCCAGCAGCTTGGACGGGGGTGGCACAGATACGCAGTATTTT
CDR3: CASSLDGGGTDTQYF

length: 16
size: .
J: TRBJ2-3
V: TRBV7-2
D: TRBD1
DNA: TGTGCCAGCAGCTTAGGGGGGACAGGGTGGACAGATACGCAGTATTTT
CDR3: CASSLGGTGWTDTQYF

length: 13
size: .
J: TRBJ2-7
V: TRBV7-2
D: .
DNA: TGTGCCAGCAGCCGTCGGTGGGCCAACGAGCAGTACTTC
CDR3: CASSRRWANEQYF

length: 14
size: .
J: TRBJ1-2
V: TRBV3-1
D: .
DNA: TGTGCCAGCAGCCAAGATATGGCAGGGAGGGACTACACCTTC
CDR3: CASSQDMAGRDYTF

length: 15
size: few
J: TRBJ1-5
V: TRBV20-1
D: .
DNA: TGCAGTGCTAGAGATTCCGTTCACCGAAATCAGCCCCAGCATTTT
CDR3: CSARDSVHRNQPQHF

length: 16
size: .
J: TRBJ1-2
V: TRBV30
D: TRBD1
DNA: TGTGCCTGGAAGGGGGGGGACAGGCAAGCTAACTATGGCTACACCTTC
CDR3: CAWKGGDRQANYGYTF

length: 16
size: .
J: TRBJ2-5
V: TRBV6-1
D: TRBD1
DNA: TGTGCCAGCAGTGAAAAAGGACAGGGGCGCGGGGAGACCCAGTACTTC
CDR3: CASSEKGQGRGETQYF

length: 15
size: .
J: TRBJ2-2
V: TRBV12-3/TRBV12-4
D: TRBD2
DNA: TGTGCCAGCAGTACCAGCGGGAGGGCCATCGGGGAGCTGTTTTTT
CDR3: CASSTSGRAIGELFF

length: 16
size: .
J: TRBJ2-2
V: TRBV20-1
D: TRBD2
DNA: TGCAGTGCGCCGGTTAGCGGGAGGTGGGACACCGGGGAGCTGTTTTTT
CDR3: CSAPVSGRWDTGELFF

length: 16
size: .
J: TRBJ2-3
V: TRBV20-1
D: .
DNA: TGCAGTGCTAGACCGGTACTTCGCGGCCGCACAGATACGCAGTATTTT
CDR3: CSARPVLRGRTDTQYF

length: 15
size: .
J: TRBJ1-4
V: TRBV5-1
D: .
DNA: TGCGCCAGCAGCTGGCAGGACCCAACTAATGAAAAACTGTTTTTT
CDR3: CASSWQDPTNEKLFF

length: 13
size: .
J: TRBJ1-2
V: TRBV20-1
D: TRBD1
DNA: TGCAGTGCTAGAGATACAGGGGACTATGGCTACACCTTC
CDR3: CSARDTGDYGYTF

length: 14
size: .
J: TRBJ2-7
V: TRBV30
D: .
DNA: TGTGCCTGGAGGGTGATGGGACAAGGCTACGAGCAGTACTTC
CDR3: CAWRVMGQGYEQYF

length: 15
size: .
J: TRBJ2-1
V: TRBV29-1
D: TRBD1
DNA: TGCAGCGTTGAGCCGGGACAGGGGACCTACAATGAGCAGTTCTTC
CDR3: CSVEPGQGTYNEQFF

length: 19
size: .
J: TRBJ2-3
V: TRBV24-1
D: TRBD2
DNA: TGTGCCACCAGTGATCCACAAAGGACTAGCGGGAGAAGTACAGATACGCAGTATTTT
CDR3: CATSDPQRTSGRSTDTQYF

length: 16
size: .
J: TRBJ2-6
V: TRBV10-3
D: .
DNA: TGTGCCATCAGTGAATACAGCGACACTGGGGCCAACGTCCTGACTTTC
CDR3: CAISEYSDTGANVLTF

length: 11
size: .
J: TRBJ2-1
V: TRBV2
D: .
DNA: TGTGCCAGCAGCCAAGGGGCCCCTATGGTCTTC
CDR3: CASSQGAPMVF

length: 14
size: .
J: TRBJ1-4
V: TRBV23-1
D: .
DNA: TGCGCCAGCAGTCGAGGGACAACTAATGAAAAACTGTTTTTT
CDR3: CASSRGTTNEKLFF

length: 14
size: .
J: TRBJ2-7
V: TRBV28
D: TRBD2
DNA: TGTGCCAGCCAAACGCCCGGGACTAGAGGAGAGCAGTACTTC
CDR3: CASQTPGTRGEQYF